This T cell receptor beta chain is from a study of blood T cell repertoires in COVID-19. As for the study in general: PBMCs, B-cell-depleted T cells, or T cells provided the cDNA or gDNA that made up the material.

The CDR3 covers 14 residues. CDR1 and CDR2 from the germline V gene are KGHSY and FQNENV. With 0 bases removed from V and 8 bases from J, the gap between germline ends came to 11 bases. In the authors' methods: Amplification from reference gene primers served as the basis for estimated nucleated cell counts. The method was immunoSEQ multiplex PCR; TCRdb's version includes in-frame clones alone and lacks a portion of them. V and J calls and clone size come straight from that table; D and trimming were deduced from the DNA. The sample contains roughly 260,000 clones, about 89% of which appear only once.

This TCR was sampled from a woman between 50 and 59 years old with acute or convalescent COVID-19. The chain carries TRBV16 and TRBJ2-1; D is uncertain. The sequenced sample was peripheral blood. The CDR3 region has the DNA TGTGCCAGCAGCCAATCGAGGCGTGACGATGAGCAGTTCTTC. This encodes CASSQSRRDDEQFF.